Below are 11 T cell receptor beta chains sequenced from a single sample in a study of T-cell memory formation after mild COVID-19 (dated by TCRdb to the early 2020s). Libraries came from 5' RACE. The run used an Illumina NovaSeq 6000. TCRdb reprocessing: public reads trimmed at Q25 with fastp, clones called with MiXCR, in-frame beta chains kept. For every CDR3 protein sequence, its rows merge into one entry that carries the most common genes and DNA. Recorded for this sample are approximately 490,000 distinct CDR3 sequences; around 20% of them occurred a single time. Around an eighth of the sample is held by the ten biggest clonotypes. The sequenced material came from PBMCs or a T cell subset sorted from them (not recorded which). The receptors derive from an adult woman who had mild COVID-19 (a few samples of this study predate the infection). The sample titles of this study are shuffled in the database, so cell type and time point are left out; the donor was told from shared clones.

The chain is built from TRBV9 and TRBJ1-5; possibly TRBD1 for D (5 bases). This CDR3 has 13 amino acids. Germline lookup yields CDR1 SGDLS and CDR2 YYNGEE. V shed 7 bases and J shed 7 bases, with 15 bases lying between them. Written as DNA, the CDR3 is TGTGCCAGCGGCTCCGGGGGGATCCAGCCCCAGCATTTT. Translating gives CASGSGGIQPQHF.

J is TRBJ2-3 and V is TRBV30, with D maybe TRBD2 (6 bases). Germline lookup yields CDR1 GTSNPN and CDR2 SVGIG (reference sequence). The CDR3 consists of 15 residues. Between the trimmed V and J ends, which lost 4 bases and 0 bases, there was a span of 14 bases. DNA of the CDR3: TGTGCCTGGACCCGGGACTCCACTAGCACAGATACGCAGTATTTT. Its protein product is CAWTRDSTSTDTQYF.

The V and J genes are TRBV7-6 and TRBJ1-1; D is unclear. This CDR3 spans 15 amino acids. Germline CDR1 SGHVS, CDR2 FNYEAQ. The V end lost 0 bases, the J end lost 4 bases, and 12 bases lay between the germline ends. This CDR3 is CASSLAVGWGTEAFF. DNA of the CDR3: TGTGCCAGCAGCTTAGCGGTGGGGTGGGGCACTGAAGCTTTCTTT.

There are a few counts of this clonotype. The CDR3 here is CASSSNRAGGNNEQFF. The DNA of the CDR3 is TGTGCCAGCAGTTCAAACAGGGCGGGAGGAAACAATGAGCAGTTCTTC. The J gene is TRBJ2-1, the V gene TRBV6-5; TRBD2 agrees at 8 bases. This CDR3 comprises 16 residues. Germline CDR1 reads MNHEY; CDR2 reads SVGAGI. V lost 4 bases to trimming and J lost 5 bases; unmatched junction nucleotides: 10.

The chain uses TRBV27 and TRBJ2-3; D unclear. The CDR3 length is 11 residues. Germline lookup yields CDR1 MNHEY and CDR2 SMNVEV (reference sequence). V was trimmed by 7 bases and J by 3 bases, leaving 5 bases between them. The CDR3 is CASKMTDTQYF. CDR3 bases: TGTGCCAGCAAGATGACAGATACGCAGTATTTT.

This clonotype was counted between two and nine times. The rearrangement links TRBV5-1 to TRBJ2-1; TRBD2 matches 11 bases. The CDR3 has 15 residues. In germline, CDR1 is SGHRS, CDR2 YFSETQ. After removal of 1 base from V and 7 bases from J, the junction contained 4 bases not matched to a gene. The CDR3 nucleotides are TGCGCCAGCAGCTTGATAGCGGGAGGGGGGAATGAGCAGTTCTTC. It encodes CASSLIAGGGNEQFF.

The chain links TRBV6-5 to TRBJ2-3; 7 nucleotides line up with TRBD1. The CDR3 extends over 15 amino acids. V dropped 5 bases and J dropped 0; count of bases not matched to a gene: 5. Germline CDR1 is MNHEY and CDR2 is SVGAGI. DNA of the CDR3: TGTGCCAGCAGTCAGGACAGGACTAGCACAGATACGCAGTATTTT. Translating it yields CASSQDRTSTDTQYF.

This clonotype has more than one count but fewer than ten. This chain links TRBV12-3 or TRBV12-4 with TRBJ2-5, with D unresolved. This CDR3 region has 14 residues. V lost 3 bases and J lost 2, with 10 bases in between. The CDR3 DNA reads TGTGCCAGCAGTTTTAGTTGGTCTCAAGAGACCCAGTACTTC. It specifies CASSFSWSQETQYF.

This chain links TRBV15 with TRBJ1-5; 8 bases line up with TRBD1. With 1 base clipped from V and 3 bases from J, the junction kept 11 bases outside the gene matches. In germline, CDR1 is LNHNV, CDR2 YYDKDF (reference sequence). The CDR3 has 18 residues. The CDR3 sequence: CATSRVQGEETLNQPQHF. CDR3 bases: TGTGCCACCAGCAGAGTACAGGGGGAGGAAACTCTCAATCAGCCCCAGCATTTT.

J is TRBJ2-3 and V is TRBV15; 7 bases map to TRBD2. CDR3 length equals 13 residues. Trimming removed 1 base from V and 8 bases from J; junction bases left unmatched: 3. Germline loops: CDR1 LNHNV, CDR2 YYDKDF (reference sequence). CDR3: CATSRAWGGTQYF. The CDR3 DNA follows: TGTGCCACCAGCAGAGCGTGGGGGGGTACGCAGTATTTT.

This clonotype appeared a few times. The chain employs TRBV3-1 and TRBJ1-1; 9 positions agree with TRBD1. V gave up 1 base and J gave up 5 bases; unmatched junction bases: 5. This CDR3 is 15 amino acids long. In germline, CDR1 is LGHDT, CDR2 YNNKEL (reference sequence). The CDR3 DNA follows: TGTGCCAGCAGCCAAGCCACAGGGGGCAGGACTGAAGCTTTCTTT. It codes for CASSQATGGRTEAFF.